This paragraph covers one TCR beta chain sequence. Its specificity is not known. V lost 3 bases and J 2 bases, leaving 17 bases between the germline ends. In germline, CDR1 is MDHEN, CDR2 SYDVKM. The CDR3 loop spans 16 amino acids. The source of the sample is a study of blood T cells in healthy people across ages. It was with a sample-barcoded 5' primer and a J-beta primer mix that a second PCR of roughly 6 to 12 cycles was run. Every cDNA molecule bore a tag from a template-switch adaptor containing 12 random nucleotides. MiXCR, applied by TCRdb to the 5' RACE reads, yields one record per CDR3 protein. The table has 780,000 or so distinct CDR3 sequences, 20% to 25% seen once; the top ten hold approximately 3.7%. Study findings and constraints: There were more naive CD4+ cells and higher diversity in long-lived donors than in aged donors. Diversity figures based on one million T cells were deemed too low.

These data are also associated with another study on T cells of mothers and their children. That paper adds: Sample barcodes and 2-4 random nucleotides came from the second PCR's M1S primer.

Source material: blood. The TCR sequence derives from a boy aged 10-17 years in good health. The chain combines TRBV28 with TRBJ2-7; no clear D gene. CDR3 in amino acids: CASSFVRPAKPYEQYF. CDR3 DNA sequence: TGTGCCAGCAGTTTCGTCCGGCCCGCAAAACCCTACGAGCAGTACTTC.